This T cell receptor beta chain is drawn from a study of T cells after yellow fever vaccination (dated by TCRdb to the late 2010s). In the study overall: The SMART-Seq v4 Ultra Low Input RNA kit was used to prepare libraries from fractions with low cell numbers. To follow T-cell clones before and after both primary and booster YFV17D yellow fever vaccination, bulk TCR alpha and beta repertoires underwent longitudinal sequencing. Two healthy male donors made up the cohort, one aged 18 to 30 years and the other aged 30 to 39 years. Blood samples were taken at several timepoints before and after primary and secondary immunization, and bulk PBMC replicates and cell subsets were isolated. Broader findings and caveats from the paper: The secondary T-cell response was found to be weaker but faster than the primary response, with a peak reached on day 5 rather than on day 15. After the booster, most of the clones that had expanded following primary vaccination were detected again (around 97% of CD4 and 80% to 90% of CD8), which suggests that memory was broadly maintained. A small share of clonotypes was detected in both CD4 and CD8 compartments, with the overlap likely arising from convergent recombination. Computational filtering was required because FACS-sorted repertoires could contain abundant contaminating clonotypes from the bulk population. Because the study included only a couple of donors, the extent to which the findings can be generalized is limited.

This clonotype was seen more than once but under ten times. Its antigen target is currently unknown. No much larger clone is present one base from it, and per-base qualities are unavailable. The intended sense of this specimen's treatment or condition label: live attenuated yellow fever vaccine strain. At each blood-draw timepoint, two biological replicates of bulk PBMCs were obtained. PBMCs were isolated from peripheral blood using a standard Ficoll-Paque protocol. TriZol was used to extract RNA from bulk PBMCs, from CD4 and CD8 fractions, and from dextramer-positive and dextramer-negative fractions. The instrument was an Illumina NovaSeq 6000. Synthesis of TCR cDNA relied on 5'RACE template switching, a step that introduced a universal primer site along with unique molecular identifiers. Priming for cDNA synthesis came from both the TCR alpha and TCR beta constant segments. Libraries were amplified in two PCR steps, with sample barcodes and sequencing adapters added in the second step. Sequencing of libraries was performed on Illumina HiSeq 2500 (2x100 bp) or NovaSeq (2x150 bp). In the authors' own workflow: Demultiplexing of reads and collapsing into UMI consensus sequences were performed with MIGEC, and V(D)J alignment was carried out with MiXCR. Vaccine-responding clonotypes were defined with edgeR using replicate PBMC samples, requiring FDR below 0.01 and a log2 fold change above 5 up to day 15. Bulk clonotypes were assigned CD4 or CD8 identity according to which sequenced CD4 or CD8 repertoire held them at higher abundance. The public reads were run again by TCRdb, first through fastp at Q25 and then through MiXCR, and only productive beta chains were kept. All rows with the same CDR3 protein become a single entry with the most common DNA and genes. TCRdb's processing, not the study's, gives the V and J calls here. Present in this sample are some 400,000 distinct CDR3 sequences, roughly a sixth of which were seen just once. Together, the top ten hold around 17% of the sample.

Spanning cysteine to phenylalanine, the CDR3 consists of 12 amino acids. Only CDR3 DNA remains: 36 bases, in frame from the first base. Sequences SNHLY (CDR1) and FYNNEI (CDR2) are obtained from the germline V gene. Between the V and J ends, shortened by 6 bases and 5 bases respectively, the junction contains 8 bases. The sequences come from PBMCs, collected before the yellow fever booster vaccination. The sequence was obtained from a man younger than 30 who received the YFV17D yellow fever vaccine. The chain uses TRBV2 and TRBJ1-5, with the D gene call left open. The bases are TGTGCCAGCAGGGATTTGGATCAGCCCCAGCATTTT. It translates as CASRDLDQPQHF. Where the CDR3 stops, the reference TRBV2 and TRBJ1-5 genes take over; the full variable domain is EPEVTQTPSHQVTQMGQEVILRCVPISNHLYFYWYRQILGQKVEFLVSFYNNEISEKSEIFDDQFSVERPDGSNFTLKIRSTKLEDSAMYFCASRDLDQPQHFGDGTRLSIL.